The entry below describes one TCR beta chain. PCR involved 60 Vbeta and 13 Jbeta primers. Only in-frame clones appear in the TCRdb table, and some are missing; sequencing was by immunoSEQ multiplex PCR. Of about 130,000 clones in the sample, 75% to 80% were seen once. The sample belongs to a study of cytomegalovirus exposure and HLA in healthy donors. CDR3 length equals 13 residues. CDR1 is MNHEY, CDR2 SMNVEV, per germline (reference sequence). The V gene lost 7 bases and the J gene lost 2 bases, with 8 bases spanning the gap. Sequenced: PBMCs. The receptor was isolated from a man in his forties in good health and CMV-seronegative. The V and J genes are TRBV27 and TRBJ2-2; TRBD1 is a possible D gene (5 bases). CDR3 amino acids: CASKGANTGELFF. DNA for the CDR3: TGTGCCAGCAAAGGGGCCAACACCGGGGAGCTGTTTTTT.